The 29 T cell receptor beta chains given below trace back to one sample, sequenced in a study of CD8 T cells in Susac syndrome (dated by TCRdb to about 2019). Library creation used the immunoSEQ multiplex PCR assay. RNA was extracted using the RNeasy kit, and about 0.5 to 1 ug of the RNA was reverse transcribed with random hexamers. TCRdb redid the processing of the public reads, applying fastp at Q25 and MiXCR, and retained in-frame beta chains. Rows merge per CDR3 protein into single entries with the most common DNA and genes. The sample has a few hundred thousand distinct CDR3 sequences on record, roughly 85% of them singletons. Roughly 0.22% of the sample is taken by the ten largest. Sequencing input: CD8+ T cells from PBMCs. Receptors originate from a human donor with multiple sclerosis.

The V call is TRBV9, the J call TRBJ2-1; 9 positions agree with TRBD1. The V gene end was trimmed by 1 base and the J gene end by 7 bases; junction bases not matched to a gene: 9. The germline V gene has CDR1 SGDLS and CDR2 YYNGEE. The CDR3 has 16 residues. DNA of the CDR3: TGTGCCAGCAGCGTAACAGGGGGCGGGGGACGGAATGAGCAGTTCTTC. Protein sequence: CASSVTGGGGRNEQFF.

The chain has TRBV4-1 and TRBJ1-1; 9 bases are a match to TRBD1. This CDR3 has 17 amino acids. V gave up 7 bases and J gave up 0 bases; unmatched junction bases: 12. Germline assignment: CDR1 MGHRA and CDR2 YSYEKL. In DNA, the CDR3 is TGCGCCAGCATTCATGGGGACAGGGCAATGGTGAACACTGAAGCTTTCTTT. It encodes CASIHGDRAMVNTEAFF.

The chain links TRBV30 to TRBJ2-7; 8 nucleotides line up with TRBD1. The V gene end was trimmed by 5 bases and the J gene end by 0 bases; junction bases not matched to a gene: 9. CDR3 length: 15 residues. CDR1 is GTSNPN, CDR2 SVGIG, per germline (reference sequence). The CDR3 here is CAWAKSGGPSYEQYF. The CDR3 DNA reads TGTGCCTGGGCCAAGTCAGGGGGCCCCTCCTACGAGCAGTACTTC.

The chain joins TRBV5-1 to TRBJ2-1, with TRBD2 matching over 9 bases. CDR1 and CDR2 from the germline V gene are SGHRS and YFSETQ. This CDR3 is built from 17 residues. Trimming at V came to 1 base and at J to 0 bases, leaving 5 bases not matched to a gene. CDR3 region: CASSLTSGLSSYNEQFF. The CDR3 DNA follows: TGCGCCAGCAGCTTGACTAGCGGGCTTAGCTCCTACAATGAGCAGTTCTTC.

The gene calls are TRBV9 and TRBJ2-1, with 7 bases fitting TRBD2. The CDR3 is 18 residues long. With 1 base clipped from V and 3 bases from J, the junction kept 13 bases outside the gene matches. CDR1 is SGDLS and CDR2 is YYNGEE in the germline V gene. The CDR3 DNA reads as TGTGCCAGCAGCGTATCCTCCCTAACTAGCGCCTTCTACAATGAGCAGTTCTTC. Translating gives CASSVSSLTSAFYNEQFF.

A single count supports this clonotype. The chain links TRBV4-3 to TRBJ2-2, with 8 bases lining up with TRBD1. Per germline, CDR1 LGHNA and CDR2 YSLEER. After removal of 0 bases from V and 3 bases from J, the junction contained 3 bases not matched to a gene. CDR3 length: 16 amino acids. CDR3 sequence: CASSQDPQGDTGELFF. The CDR3 DNA is TGCGCCAGCAGCCAAGATCCACAGGGGGACACCGGGGAGCTGTTTTTT.

The rearrangement joins TRBV24-1 to TRBJ2-3, with D uncertain. The germline V gene has CDR1 KGHDR and CDR2 SFDVKD. V lost 11 bases to trimming and J lost 3 bases, with 8 bases between them. The CDR3 runs 11 residues. CDR3 residues: CARPRTDTQYF. For the CDR3, the DNA is TGTGCCAGGCCAAGGACAGATACGCAGTATTTT.

The rearrangement uses TRBV7-9 and TRBJ2-7; 11 nucleotides line up with TRBD2. The CDR3 covers 14 residues. Per germline, CDR1 SEHNR and CDR2 FQNEAQ (reference sequence). J gave up 5 bases and V 5 bases, and 5 bases lay outside the gene matches. CDR3 sequence: CASSRTSGLHEQYF. The CDR3 bases are TGTGCCAGCAGCCGGACTAGCGGGCTACACGAGCAGTACTTC. The full variable domain, with the rest looked up from reference TRBV7-9 and TRBJ2-7, is DTGVSQNPRHKITKRGQNVTFRCDPISEHNRLYWYRQTLGQGPEFLTYFQNEAQLEKSRLLSDRFSAERPKGSFSTLEIQRTEQGDSAMYLCASSRTSGLHEQYFGPGTRLTVT.

The chain couples TRBV3-1 to TRBJ2-1; 13 positions match TRBD2. The V and J ends lost 2 bases and 2 bases, in that order; junction bases with no gene match: 6. The CDR3 has 18 residues. Germline CDR1 and CDR2: LGHDT and YNNKEL (reference sequence). The CDR3 reads CASSQSWTSGSAYNEQFF. In nucleotides, the CDR3 is TGTGCCAGCAGCCAATCATGGACTAGCGGGAGTGCCTACAATGAGCAGTTCTTC.

This clonotype was counted between two and nine times. V is TRBV29-1 and J is TRBJ2-1, with a possible D match to TRBD2 (5 bases). The DNA end is a closer match to TRBJ2-7, so the J assignment may be wrong. Germline V gives CDR1 SQVTM, CDR2 ANQGSEA. This CDR3 comprises 11 residues. CDR3 in amino acids: CSVREYTEQYF. The CDR3 DNA follows: TGCAGCGTTCGGGAATACACTGAGCAGTACTTC.

V gene TRBV13 combines with J gene TRBJ1-2; 9 nucleotides align to TRBD1. The CDR3 runs to 13 residues. Unmatched junction bases numbered 3, after V lost 4 bases and J lost 6 bases. Germline V gene sequence: CDR1 PRHDT, CDR2 FYEKMQ (reference sequence). The CDR3 region is CASSWDRVDGYTF. The CDR3 coding sequence is TGTGCCAGCAGCTGGGACAGGGTCGATGGCTACACCTTC.

The chain employs TRBV30 and TRBJ2-3, with 8 nucleotides matching TRBD2. The CDR3 consists of 15 residues. CDR1 is GTSNPN, CDR2 SVGIG, per germline (reference sequence). J was trimmed by 0 bases and V by 2 bases; bases with no gene match: 4. CDR3 sequence: CAWSRGLASTDTQYF. The CDR3 DNA is TGTGCCTGGAGTCGTGGACTAGCTAGCACAGATACGCAGTATTTT.

The rearrangement joins TRBV5-5 to TRBJ2-1, with D perhaps TRBD2 (6 bases). The CDR3 runs 13 residues. Trimming took off 4 bases at V and 3 bases at J, with 8 bases between the two ends. The germline V gene has CDR1 SGHKS and CDR2 YYEKEE (reference sequence). DNA of the CDR3: TGTGCCAGCAGCCCGGAGGGCTACAATGAGCAGTTCTTC. This translates into CASSPEGYNEQFF.

The chain combines TRBV5-6 with TRBJ1-2; D gene uncertain. The length of the CDR3 is 14 residues. V lost 4 bases and J lost 3, with 13 bases in between. CDR1 is SGHDT, CDR2 YYEEEE, per germline. DNA for the CDR3: TGTGCCAGCAGCCAGACTGGGCTTGACTATGGCTACACCTTC. Its protein is CASSQTGLDYGYTF.

This clonotype was seen only once. The chain joins TRBV9 to TRBJ2-7; D may correspond to TRBD1 or TRBD2 (6 bases each). Germline V gene lookup returns CDR1 SGDLS and CDR2 YYNGEE. The V end lost 4 bases, the J end lost 1 base, and 18 bases lay between the germline ends. The CDR3 length is 16 residues. The CDR3, as DNA: TGTGCCAGCAGCTCCTCTCGAGGGGGGCAGTCCTACGAGCAGTACTTC. It codes for CASSSSRGGQSYEQYF.

The chain uses TRBV5-1 and TRBJ1-2; TRBD1 might be the D (6 bases). The CDR3 spans 15 residues. The germline gives CDR1 SGHRS, CDR2 YFSETQ. The germline V and J ends were trimmed by 1 base and 6 bases, with 16 bases remaining between them. For the CDR3, the DNA is TGCGCCAGCAGCTTGATCGGGGGGCGCGAGCATGGCTACACCTTC. Residues: CASSLIGGREHGYTF.

The chain couples TRBV7-9 to TRBJ1-2, with 7 positions matching TRBD1. The CDR3 totals 14 residues. Germline V gives CDR1 SEHNR, CDR2 FQNEAQ (reference sequence). J was trimmed by 4 bases and V by 6 bases; bases with no gene match: 8. CDR3 bases: TGTGCCAGCAGACCAGGGACAGCCGTCTATGGCTACACCTTC. Its protein product is CASRPGTAVYGYTF. Using reference TRBV7-9 and TRBJ1-2 for the parts outside the CDR3, the full variable domain is DTGVSQNPRHKITKRGQNVTFRCDPISEHNRLYWYRQTLGQGPEFLTYFQNEAQLEKSRLLSDRFSAERPKGSFSTLEIQRTEQGDSAMYLCASRPGTAVYGYTFGSGTRLTVV.

V is TRBV28 and J is TRBJ2-4; TRBD2 might be the D (5 bases). The CDR3 totals 13 residues. The germline V gene encodes CDR1 MDHEN and CDR2 SYDVKM. Trimming removed 8 bases at V and 1 base at J, with 9 bases between. CDR3 amino acids: CASGGSAKNIQYF. Here the CDR3 DNA reads TGTGCCAGCGGCGGGTCCGCCAAAAACATTCAGTACTTC. The entire variable domain, with the rest obtained from reference TRBV28 and TRBJ2-4, is as follows: DVKVTQSSRYLVKRTGEKVFLECVQDMDHENMFWYRQDPGLGLRLIYFSYDVKMKEKGDIPEGYSVSREKKERFSLILESASTNQTSMYLCASGGSAKNIQYFGAGTRLSVL.

The rearrangement uses TRBV27 and TRBJ2-1, with D possibly TRBD2 on 5 matching bases. The CDR3 runs to 15 residues. The V gene's germline CDR1 is MNHEY and CDR2 SMNVEV (reference sequence). V lost 5 bases and J lost 0, with 11 bases in between. The CDR3 protein is CASSRAANSYNEQFF. The CDR3 nucleotides are TGTGCCAGCAGTAGAGCGGCCAACTCCTACAATGAGCAGTTCTTC.

This chain uses TRBV10-2 with TRBJ2-6; 10 bases are shared with TRBD2. Germline CDR1 and CDR2: WSHSY and SAAADI. The CDR3 spans 18 residues. V lost 4 bases, J lost 6 bases, and 12 bases stayed unmatched. For the CDR3, the DNA is TGCGCCAGCAGTGTAGGGTTAGCGGGGGGAATATCGGCCAACGTCCTGACTTTC. Translating it yields CASSVGLAGGISANVLTF.

The chain joins TRBV7-8 to TRBJ1-1; D unclear. The V and J ends lost 4 bases and 1 base respectively, with 7 bases between them. There are 13 residues in the CDR3. Germline V gene sequence: CDR1 SGHVS, CDR2 FQNEAQ. In DNA, the CDR3 is TGTGCCAGCAGCTCCAGAGAGAACACTGAAGCTTTCTTT. Amino acid sequence: CASSSRENTEAFF.

The chain combines TRBV6-2 or TRBV6-3 with TRBJ1-1; the D is unclear. CDR1 is MNHEY and CDR2 is SVGEGT in the germline V gene. V was trimmed by 0 bases and J by 2 bases, leaving 10 bases between them. CDR3 length: 15 residues. CDR3 amino acids: CASSYSDFSNTEAFF. In DNA, the CDR3 is TGTGCCAGCAGTTACTCTGACTTCTCCAACACTGAAGCTTTCTTT.

The rearrangement joins TRBV4-3 to TRBJ2-1, with no clear D. V shed 0 bases and J shed 11 bases, with 17 bases lying between them. The CDR3 is 15 amino acids. The germline gives CDR1 LGHNA, CDR2 YSLEER. The CDR3 DNA sequence: TGCGCCAGCAGCCAAGATGCCCCTACGCGTCTACAGCAGTTCTTC. This codes for CASSQDAPTRLQQFF.

J is TRBJ2-1 and V is TRBV9; D perhaps matches TRBD2 (6 bases). Deletions cut 3 bases from V and 8 bases from J, with 24 bases between. This CDR3 spans 17 amino acids. Germline CDR1 is SGDLS and CDR2 is YYNGEE. The CDR3 nucleotides read TGTGCCAGCAGCGGAGGGGTGTCAGCGGGCCTGATCGATGAGCAGTTCTTC. It codes for CASSGGVSAGLIDEQFF.

The DNA for the CDR3 is TGTGCCAGTAGCGTTGGACAGTACTCTGGAAACACCATATATTTT. As protein: CASSVGQYSGNTIYF. This rearrangement joins TRBV19 to TRBJ1-3; D is perhaps TRBD1 (6 bases). The germline V and J ends were trimmed by 6 bases and 0 bases, with 12 bases remaining between them. Germline lookup yields CDR1 LNHDA and CDR2 SQIVND (reference sequence). The CDR3 sequence is 15 residues long.

The chain carries TRBV27 and TRBJ2-5, with TRBD1 matching 8 bases. This CDR3 has 16 amino acids. Per germline, CDR1 MNHEY and CDR2 SMNVEV (reference sequence). Losses at the gene ends were 5 bases for V and 5 bases for J; bases not matched to a gene: 13. The CDR3 DNA is TGTGCCAGCAGTACGAGAGGACAGGGATTAAAGGAGACCCAGTACTTC. Its protein product is CASSTRGQGLKETQYF.

The chain employs TRBV20-1 and TRBJ2-5; no firm D call. V lost 3 bases, J lost 5 bases, and 4 bases lay in between. This CDR3 has 10 amino acids. Germline CDR1 reads DFQATT; CDR2 reads SNEGSKA (reference sequence). CDR3 nucleotide sequence: TGCAGTGCTAGTAAGGAGACCCAGTACTTC. Its translation is CSASKETQYF.

The chain uses TRBV6-5 and TRBJ2-7, with TRBD2 matching 10 bases. There are 16 residues in the CDR3. V was clipped by 0 bases and J by 4 bases; unmatched bases: 6. The germline V gene has CDR1 MNHEY and CDR2 SVGAGI. CDR3 sequence (DNA): TGTGCCAGCAGTTACTCTACTAGCGGGAAGGTATACGAGCAGTACTTC. The encoded protein is CASSYSTSGKVYEQYF.

V and J are TRBV4-3 and TRBJ2-3; the match to TRBD2 covers 10 bases. V was pared by 0 bases and J by 5 bases, with 11 bases of the junction left unmatched. Germline-derived CDR1 and CDR2 are LGHNA and YSLEER. CDR3 size: 18 residues. DNA of the CDR3: TGCGCCAGCAGCCAAGATGGGCTAGCGGGAGCCTATGGAGATACGCAGTATTTT. This translates into CASSQDGLAGAYGDTQYF.